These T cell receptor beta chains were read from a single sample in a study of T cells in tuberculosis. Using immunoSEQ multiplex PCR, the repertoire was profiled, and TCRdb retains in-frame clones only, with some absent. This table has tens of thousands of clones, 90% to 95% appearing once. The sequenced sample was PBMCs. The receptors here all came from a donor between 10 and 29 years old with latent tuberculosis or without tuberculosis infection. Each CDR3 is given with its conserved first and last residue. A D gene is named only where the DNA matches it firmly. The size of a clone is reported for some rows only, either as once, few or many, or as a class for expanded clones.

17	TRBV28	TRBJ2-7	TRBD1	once	TGTGCCAGCAGTTTCATCAGGCCCGGACAGGGGCAGGGCGAGCAGTACTTC	CASSFIRPGQGQGEQYF
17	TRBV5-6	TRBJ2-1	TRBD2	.	TGTGCCAGCAGCTTGGGACTAGCGGGTTCCTCAGGAAATGAGCAGTTCTTC	CASSLGLAGSSGNEQFF
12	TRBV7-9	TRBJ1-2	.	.	TGTGCCAGCAGCTTAGACTACAGGGGCTACACCTTC	CASSLDYRGYTF
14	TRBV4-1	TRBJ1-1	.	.	TGCGCCAGCAGCCAAGATACAGTCTTTACTGAAGCTTTCTTT	CASSQDTVFTEAFF
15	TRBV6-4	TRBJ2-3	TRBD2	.	TGTGCCACCCGGGGAGATAGCGGGAGTGCAGATACGCAGTATTTT	CATRGDSGSADTQYF
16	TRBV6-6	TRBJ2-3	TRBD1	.	TGTGCCAGCAGTTGGACAGGGAGGACTAGCACAGATACGCAGTATTTT	CASSWTGRTSTDTQYF
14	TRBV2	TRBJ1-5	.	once	TGTGCCAGCAGTGGTGTACAGGCTACCCAGCCCCAGCATTTT	CASSGVQATQPQHF
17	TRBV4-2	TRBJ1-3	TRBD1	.	TGTGCCAGCAGCCAACCCGGACAGGGTGGCTCTGGAAACACCATATATTTT	CASSQPGQGGSGNTIYF
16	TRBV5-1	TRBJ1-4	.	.	TGCGCCAGCAGCTTGGGGCTACAGGGTGGGAACGGAAAACTGTTTTTT	CASSLGLQGGNGKLFF
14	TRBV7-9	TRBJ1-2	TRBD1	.	TGTGCCAGCAGCTACGGCGGACAGGGTCATGGCTACACCTTC	CASSYGGQGHGYTF
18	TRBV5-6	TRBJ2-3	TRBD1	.	TGTGCCAGCAGCTCCCCCCAACCGGGACAGGGGATCACAGATACGCAGTATTTT	CASSSPQPGQGITDTQYF
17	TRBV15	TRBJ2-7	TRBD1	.	TGTGCCACCAGCAGAGATACGACGCCGACAGGGTATAACGAGCAGTACTTC	CATSRDTTPTGYNEQYF
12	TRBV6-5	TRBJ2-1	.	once	TGTGCCAGCAGGATTCCCCCCCGGGAGCAGTTCTTC	CASRIPPREQFF
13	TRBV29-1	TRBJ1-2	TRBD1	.	TGCAGCGTTGAAAGGGGGCTGCTCTATGGCTACACCTTC	CSVERGLLYGYTF
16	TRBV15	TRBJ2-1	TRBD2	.	TGTGCCACCAGCAGAGATGGGACTAGCGGATACAATGAGCAGTTCTTC	CATSRDGTSGYNEQFF
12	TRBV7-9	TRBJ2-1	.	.	TGTGCCATCATGGGGACTCACAATGAGCAGTTCTTC	CAIMGTHNEQFF
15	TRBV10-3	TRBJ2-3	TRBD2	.	TGTGCCATCAGTGAGGGGACTAGCGATACAGATACGCAGTATTTT	CAISEGTSDTDTQYF
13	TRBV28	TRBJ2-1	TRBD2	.	TGTGCCAGCAGTTTTGGCGGGGGGGGTGAGCAGTTCTTC	CASSFGGGGEQFF
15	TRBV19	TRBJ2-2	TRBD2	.	TGTGCCAGTAGTGGTAATAGCGGGGGGACCGGGGAGCTGTTTTTT	CASSGNSGGTGELFF
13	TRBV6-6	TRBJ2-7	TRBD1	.	TGTGCCAGCAGCTCCGGGACAGGGGGCGAGCAGTACTTC	CASSSGTGGEQYF
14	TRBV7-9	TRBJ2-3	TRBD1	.	TGTGCCAGCAGCTTGACAGGGGTCACAGATACGCAGTATTTT	CASSLTGVTDTQYF
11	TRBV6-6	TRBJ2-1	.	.	TGTGCCAGCAGTAAGCTTAATGAGCAGTTCTTC	CASSKLNEQFF
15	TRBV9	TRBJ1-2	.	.	TGTGCCAGCAGCCAAATGGGACATCCGGACTATGGCTACACCTTC	CASSQMGHPDYGYTF
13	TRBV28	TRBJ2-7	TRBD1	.	TGTGCCAGCAGCGGACAGGGGGGCTACGAGCAGTACTTC	CASSGQGGYEQYF
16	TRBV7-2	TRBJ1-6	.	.	TGTGCCAGCAGCTGGACAAAAAGGGAAGGTGGTTCACCCCTCCACTTT	CASSWTKREGGSPLHF
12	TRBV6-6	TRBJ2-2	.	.	TGTGCCAGCAGTACCGGAGTAGGGGAGCTGTTTTTT	CASSTGVGELFF
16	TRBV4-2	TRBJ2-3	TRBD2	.	TGTGCCAGCAGCCAAGAGGTGACTAGCGTGCCAGATACGCAGTATTTT	CASSQEVTSVPDTQYF
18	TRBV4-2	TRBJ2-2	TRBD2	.	TGTGCCAGCAGCCAAGGAGGGCTAGCGGGAGGGTGGACCGGGGAGCTGTTTTTT	CASSQGGLAGGWTGELFF
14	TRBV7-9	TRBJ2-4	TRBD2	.	TGTGCCAGCAGCCGCGGGGGGGCCAAAAACATTCAGTACTTC	CASSRGGAKNIQYF
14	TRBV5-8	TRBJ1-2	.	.	TGTGCCAGCAGCTCGGTCACCATAAACTATGGCTACACCTTC	CASSSVTINYGYTF
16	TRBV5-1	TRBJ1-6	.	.	TGCGCCAGCACCCTCCAGGCCGGGACACCTAATTCACCCCTCCACTTT	CASTLQAGTPNSPLHF
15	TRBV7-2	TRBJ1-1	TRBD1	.	TGTGCCAGCAGCCGATTTGGGACAGGGGTTGGGGGAGCTTTCTTT	CASSRFGTGVGGAFF
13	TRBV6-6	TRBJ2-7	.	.	TGTGCCAGCAGTTACGGGGGCACGGGGGAGCAGTACTTC	CASSYGGTGEQYF
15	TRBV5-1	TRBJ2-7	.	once	TGCGCCAGCAGCTTGTGGGCGGGGGCTGCGGACGAGCAGTACTTC	CASSLWAGAADEQYF
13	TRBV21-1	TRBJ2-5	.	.	TGTGCCAGCAGCAAATGCCAGAAAGAGACCCAGTACTTC	CASSKCQKETQYF
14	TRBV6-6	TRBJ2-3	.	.	TGTGCCAGCAGTCCACAGGGAGTGGGAGATACGCAGTATTTT	CASSPQGVGDTQYF
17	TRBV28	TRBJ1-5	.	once	TGTGCCAGCAGCCCCCTCAGACGGAAGGGGAGCAATCAGCCCCAGCATTTT	CASSPLRRKGSNQPQHF
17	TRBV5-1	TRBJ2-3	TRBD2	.	TGCGCCAGCACCAACAAAGGGACTAGCGGATTCACAGATACGCAGTATTTT	CASTNKGTSGFTDTQYF
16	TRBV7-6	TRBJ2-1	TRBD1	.	TGTGCCAGCAGCTTGTACGGGACAGGCCCTAGTGTTGAGCAGTTCTTC	CASSLYGTGPSVEQFF
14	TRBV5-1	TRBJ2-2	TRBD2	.	TGCGCCAGCAGCTTGATGGGGAGGGCCGGGGAGCTGTTTTTT	CASSLMGRAGELFF
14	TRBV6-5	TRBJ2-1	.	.	TGTGCCAGCAGTTCAGGGGTCTCCTACAATGAGCAGTTCTTC	CASSSGVSYNEQFF
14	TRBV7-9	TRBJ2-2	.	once	TGTGCCAGCAGCTCCGGACAGCGGACCGGGGAGCTGTTTTTT	CASSSGQRTGELFF
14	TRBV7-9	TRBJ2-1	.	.	TGTGCCAGCAGCTTCGGGTTATCTAACAATGAGCAGTTCTTC	CASSFGLSNNEQFF
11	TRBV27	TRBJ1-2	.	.	TGTGCCAGCAGACACCCCATTGGCTACACCTTC	CASRHPIGYTF
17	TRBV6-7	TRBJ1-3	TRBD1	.	TGTGCCAGCAGTTACCCATCGGGACAGGGAGGTGGAAACACCATATATTTT	CASSYPSGQGGGNTIYF
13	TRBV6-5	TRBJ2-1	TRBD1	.	TGTGCCAGCGTAAGACAGGGGTCAGATGAGCAGTTCTTC	CASVRQGSDEQFF
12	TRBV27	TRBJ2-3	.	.	TGTGCCAGCAGTTTATTACAGGGATCCACGTATTTT	CASSLLQGSTYF
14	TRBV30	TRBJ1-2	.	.	TGTGCCTGGAGTGTGGGGGGGTGGAACTATGGCTACACCTTC	CAWSVGGWNYGYTF
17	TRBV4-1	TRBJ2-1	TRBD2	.	TGCGCCAGCAGCCCTCGAGGCCGGGACTACCCATACAATGAGCAGTTCTTC	CASSPRGRDYPYNEQFF
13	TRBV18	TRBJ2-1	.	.	TGTGCCAGCTCACCCGGGAACTACAATGAGCAGTTCTTC	CASSPGNYNEQFF